The text below deals with one TCR beta chain. Its antigen remains unknown. These data originate in a study of shared clonotypes between healthy human individuals. Whole-study results and caveats: Apart from blood, nothing was sampled; tissue repertoires likely differ. Donor clonotype sharing was expected to depend on sequencing depth.

Germline-derived CDR1 and CDR2 are SQVTM and ANQGSEA. The CDR3 has 12 amino acids. Repertoires were generated with immunoSEQ multiplex PCR, while TCRdb's copy carries only in-frame clones and drops some. The table shows roughly 500,000 clones, with 70% to 80% occurring only once. The sequence was obtained from a woman aged 40 to 50 in good health. Some clones in this sample may be carry-over from other donors' samples. J is TRBJ2-5 and V is TRBV29-1; D is undetermined. The better agreement between TRBJ2-7 and the DNA end casts doubt on the J call. Sequenced sample: PBMCs. The CDR3 loop is CSVEDGTYEQYF. The CDR3 nucleotides are TGCAGCGTTGAAGATGGCACCTACGAGCAGTACTTC.